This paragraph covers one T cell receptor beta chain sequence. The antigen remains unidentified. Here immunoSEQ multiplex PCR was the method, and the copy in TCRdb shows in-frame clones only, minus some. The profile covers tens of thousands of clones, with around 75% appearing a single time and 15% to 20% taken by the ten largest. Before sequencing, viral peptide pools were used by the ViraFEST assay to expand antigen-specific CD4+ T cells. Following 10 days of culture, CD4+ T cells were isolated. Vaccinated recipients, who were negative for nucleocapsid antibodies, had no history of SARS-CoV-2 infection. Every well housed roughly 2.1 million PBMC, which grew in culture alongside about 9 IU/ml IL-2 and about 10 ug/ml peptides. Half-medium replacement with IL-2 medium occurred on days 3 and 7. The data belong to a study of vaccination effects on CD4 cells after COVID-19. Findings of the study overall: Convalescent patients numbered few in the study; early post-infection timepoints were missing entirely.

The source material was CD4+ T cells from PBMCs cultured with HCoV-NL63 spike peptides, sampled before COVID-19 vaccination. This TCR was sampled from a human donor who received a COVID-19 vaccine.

As DNA, the CDR3 is TGTGCCAGCAGCTCGTCAAATTGGGAGACCCAGTACTTC. Its translation: CASSSSNWETQYF. This chain uses TRBV7-8 with TRBJ2-5; D gene uncertain. CDR3 length equals 13 residues. The germline gives CDR1 SGHVS, CDR2 FQNEAQ. Trimming cost V 4 bases and J 5 bases, with 11 bases left between them.